This T cell receptor beta chain emerged from a study of shared clonotypes between healthy human individuals. Findings and caveats of the study: The study found roughly 5% of naive CD4 clonotypes shared across several donors. Naive subsets generally had larger estimated richness than memory subsets.

On this clone: Its specificity is unknown.

Here immunoSEQ multiplex PCR was the method, and the copy in TCRdb shows in-frame clones only, minus some. The repertoire holds approximately 600,000 clones, with approximately 95% as singletons. The naive CD8 population came from CD45RO-negative cells selected for CCR7, without terminally differentiated effector memory CD45RA+ cells. Germline V lookup: CDR1 SEHNR, CDR2 FQNEAQ (reference sequence). Trimming took 1 base from V and 1 from J, leaving 8 bases between them. The CDR3 is 14 residues long. The chain recombines TRBV7-9 with TRBJ2-7, with D unclear. The specimen sequenced was naive CD8+ T cells sorted from blood. This TCR came from a woman in her 30s in good health. The CDR3: CASSLGFLSYEQYF. The DNA of the CDR3 is TGTGCCAGCAGCTTAGGGTTCCTATCCTACGAGCAGTACTTC.